This TCR beta chain was captured in a study of OX40 agonist ivuxolimab in advanced cancers. Study-level background: Ivuxolimab was a fully human IgG2 agonistic monoclonal antibody targeting the costimulatory receptor OX40 (CD134). Patients were allowed to have had prior anti-PD-1, anti-PD-L1 or anti-CTLA-4 therapy, and approximately 40% of the dose-escalation patients had previously received checkpoint inhibitors. The point of sequencing TCRbeta in the periphery was to test whether ivuxolimab changed TCR sequence diversity and drove clonal T-cell expansion. Among the 52 dose-escalation patients, about 20 had hepatocellular carcinoma, roughly 15 melanoma, 9 renal cell carcinoma and 9 head and neck cancer. A male proportion of around 83% and a mean age of around 60 years, ranging from roughly 23 to 85, were recorded for the dose-escalation cohort. The monotherapy dose-escalation portion (N ≈ 50 patients) of the phase I ivuxolimab trial is reported in the paper. Intravenous ivuxolimab was administered to patients every 2 weeks at six dose levels: 0.01, 0.1, 0.3, 1.5, 3 and 10 mg/kg. Three dose-escalation patients achieved partial responses, one with hepatocellular carcinoma and two with cutaneous melanoma.

The research as a whole found: In partial responders in the 0.1-3.0 mg/kg groups, normalized peripheral clonal expansion was found to be among the lowest, especially among CD8+ T cells. Antigen specificity was not determined for the clonally expanded peripheral T cells. Low levels of normalized T-cell clonal expansion were also seen in some nonresponding patients. On average, CD8+ T cells showed more expanded clones than CD4+ T cells after ivuxolimab. At doses of 0.1 to 3.0 mg/kg, clonal expansion of both CD4+ and CD8+ T cells in blood was seen between baseline and week 6.

The trial excluded patients who had a history of autoimmune disease or who were on systemic immunosuppression. Peripheral blood for TCR sequencing was drawn from every dose cohort at baseline, at cycle 4 day 1 and at cycle 7 day 1. Samples came from an open-label, multicenter, first-in-human phase I dose-escalation trial of ivuxolimab. Adults with locally advanced or metastatic head and neck squamous cell, hepatocellular, melanoma or renal cell carcinoma were enrolled in the trial. Before TCR sequencing, CD4+ T cells and CD8+ T cells were sorted from peripheral blood as separate populations. As for this clone: Its target antigen remains unknown. Base quality data are lacking; no much larger clone is found one base away.

For sequencing of the TCRbeta CDR3 region, genomic DNA was extracted from the sorted cells. The immunoSEQ Assay was used for sequencing of TCRbeta CDR3 regions. TCRdb mirrors the immuneACCESS table, restricted to in-frame sequences. Some clones are absent from its copies; in checked studies, under half trace to an unresolved V gene, and the reason for the others is unknown. Counted in this sample were fewer than 90,000 clones; 91% of them appeared once. The ten largest clonotypes hold approximately 1.5% of the sample. Spanning cysteine to phenylalanine, the CDR3 consists of 13 amino acids. Only the CDR3 DNA is retained, 39 bases long and in frame from the first base. Trimming takes 2 bases from V and 6 bases from J, and the germline ends sit 14 bases apart. According to the germline V gene, CDR1 reads SQVTM and CDR2 reads ANQGSEA.

Sequenced material: CD4+ or CD8+ T cells sorted from blood, taken in a trial of the OX40 agonist ivuxolimab. The chain links TRBV29-1 with TRBJ2-7; a weak D assignment points to TRBD1 (5 bases agree). This TCR came from an adult with an advanced solid tumor such as melanoma, head and neck, liver or kidney cancer. The CDR3 loop reads CSVESQRGSEQYF. The DNA reads as follows: TGCAGCGTTGAATCACAAAGGGGTTCCGAGCAGTACTTC.